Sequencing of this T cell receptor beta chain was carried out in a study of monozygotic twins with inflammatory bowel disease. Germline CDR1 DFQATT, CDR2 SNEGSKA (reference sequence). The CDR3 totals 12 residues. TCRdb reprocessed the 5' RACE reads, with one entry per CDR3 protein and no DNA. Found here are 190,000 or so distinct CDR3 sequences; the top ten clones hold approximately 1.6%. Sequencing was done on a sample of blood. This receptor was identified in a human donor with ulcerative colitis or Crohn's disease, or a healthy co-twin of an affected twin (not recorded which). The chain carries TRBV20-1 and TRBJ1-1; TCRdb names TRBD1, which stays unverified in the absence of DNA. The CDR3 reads CSAWQGLSEAFF.